The 15 T cell receptor beta chains given below trace back to one sample, sequenced in a study of regulatory T cells in long-lasting Graves disease. The authors built TCR beta libraries using iRepertoire HTBI primers and Arm-PCR of CDR3 regions. TCRdb reprocessed the multiplex PCR reads via MiXCR and lists one record per CDR3 protein. The data show hundreds of thousands of distinct CDR3 sequences, about 15% seen once. The time point here: newly diagnosed GD, antithyroid drugs for less than 3 months. PBMC RNA was the source of the TCR library. These sequences were also reported in another study, on T cells in Graves' hyperthyroidism and ophthalmopathy.

Source: peripheral blood mononuclear cells (PBMCs), taken at new diagnosis, from a patient treated with antithyroid drugs. The receptors shown here come from a young man with Graves disease.

V is TRBV10-1 and J is TRBJ2-3, with D unresolved. This CDR3 comprises 13 residues. Between the trimmed V and J ends, which lost 3 bases and 8 bases, there was a span of 12 bases. Germline lookup yields CDR1 WNHNN and CDR2 SYGVQD (reference sequence). The CDR3 DNA is TGCGCCAGCAGTGAAGCAGGCACGATTACGCAGTATTTT. Translation: CASSEAGTITQYF.

The chain links TRBV12-3 or TRBV12-4 to TRBJ1-2; no clear D gene. The CDR3 covers 13 residues. V lost 3 bases and J 0 bases, leaving 5 bases between the germline ends. The CDR3 DNA follows: TGTGCCAGCAGTTTCATAACTAACTATGGCTACACCTTC. The encoded protein is CASSFITNYGYTF.

This clonotype was recorded at least ten times. V is TRBV18 and J is TRBJ1-1; the match to TRBD1 covers 8 bases. With 3 bases clipped from V and 1 base from J, the junction kept 13 bases outside the gene matches. The CDR3 spans 18 residues. Germline CDR1 and CDR2: KGHSH and LQKENI. CDR3 residues: CASSPRTGRGRWNTEAFF. Written as DNA, the CDR3 is TGTGCCAGCTCACCCAGGACAGGGCGAGGCAGATGGAACACTGAAGCTTTCTTT.

This clonotype was observed a handful of times. V gene TRBV20-1 combines with J gene TRBJ1-5, with D maybe TRBD1 (5 bases). This CDR3 contains 14 residues. The V gene lost 6 bases and the J gene lost 0 bases, with 12 bases spanning the gap. The germline gives CDR1 DFQATT, CDR2 SNEGSKA (reference sequence). The chain's CDR3 is CSATRGNSNQPQHF. Here the CDR3 DNA reads TGCAGTGCGACCCGGGGGAATAGCAATCAGCCCCAGCATTTT.

This clonotype was detected many times. The V and J genes are TRBV27 and TRBJ2-2; unclear D gene. This CDR3 is built from 14 residues. The germline V gene encodes CDR1 MNHEY and CDR2 SMNVEV (reference sequence). Trimming took off 6 bases at V and 6 bases at J, with 14 bases between the two ends. CDR3 amino acids: CASSRRSEAGELFF. CDR3 DNA: TGTGCCAGCAGCCGGCGGAGCGAGGCCGGGGAGCTGTTTTTT.

This clonotype appeared many times. The J gene is TRBJ1-5, the V gene TRBV24-1, with 7 bases identical to TRBD1. The V and J ends lost 7 bases and 5 bases, in that order; junction bases with no gene match: 4. CDR3 length: 13 residues. Looked up from germline, CDR1 is KGHDR and CDR2 is SFDVKD. In DNA, the CDR3 is TGTGCCACCAGCCCAACAGGGGATCAGCCCCAGCATTTT. Translating gives CATSPTGDQPQHF.

V and J are TRBV6-4 and TRBJ1-5; D gene uncertain. Trimming removed 5 bases from V and 6 bases from J, with 11 bases in between. Germline values: CDR1 MRHNA, CDR2 SNTAGT. The CDR3 sequence is 13 residues long. The CDR3 region is CASSQEPVQPQHF. CDR3 nucleotide sequence: TGTGCCAGCAGTCAGGAACCAGTTCAGCCCCAGCATTTT.

The chain joins TRBV20-1 to TRBJ2-3, with 7 bases aligning to TRBD2. The germline CDR1 and CDR2 sequences are DFQATT and SNEGSKA (reference sequence). The CDR3 loop spans 17 amino acids. V trimming: 0 bases; J trimming: 2 bases; junction bases outside the gene matches: 11. The CDR3 here is CSARDLGAGRLTDTQYF. The DNA of the CDR3 is TGCAGTGCTAGAGATCTGGGAGCGGGAAGACTCACAGATACGCAGTATTTT.

The sample holds many counts of this clonotype. This chain links TRBV12-3 or TRBV12-4 with TRBJ2-2; D not resolved. V was trimmed by 10 bases and J by 7 bases, leaving 10 bases between them. The CDR3 covers 11 residues. CDR3 region: CANRVIGELFF. CDR3 nucleotide sequence: TGTGCCAACCGGGTTATCGGGGAGCTGTTTTTT.

This clonotype was found a few times. J is TRBJ2-2 and V is TRBV7-3; tentatively, D is TRBD1 (5 bases). CDR3 size: 14 residues. Germline CDR1 is SGHTA and CDR2 is FQGTGA. V was trimmed by 3 bases and J by 6 bases, leaving 11 bases between them. CDR3 coding DNA: TGTGCCAGCAGCTTTTTGGCAGGGTCCGGGGAGCTGTTTTTT. Its translation is CASSFLAGSGELFF.

This clonotype turned up a few times. The chain employs TRBV7-9 and TRBJ2-5; D is perhaps TRBD2 (6 bases). CDR1 and CDR2 from the germline V gene are SEHNR and FQNEAQ (reference sequence). Trimming took 5 bases from V and 10 from J, leaving 11 bases between them. The CDR3 sequence is 11 residues long. CDR3 sequence (DNA): TGTGCCAGCAGCACTAGCCGGGGCCAGTACTTC. This encodes CASSTSRGQYF.

This clonotype was picked up many times. V gene TRBV7-6 combines with J gene TRBJ2-5; TRBD1 might be the D (5 bases). This CDR3 is built from 14 residues. V was trimmed by 5 bases and J by 2 bases, leaving 12 bases between them. Germline V CDR1 and CDR2: SGHVS, FNYEAQ. Here the CDR3 reads CASSQGVVQETQYF. CDR3 sequence (DNA): TGTGCCAGCAGCCAAGGGGTCGTTCAAGAGACCCAGTACTTC.

This clonotype was seen repeatedly, ten times or more. V gene TRBV27 combines with J gene TRBJ2-1; 13 nucleotides align to TRBD2. V shed 4 bases, J shed 7 bases, and the junction held 4 bases outside the gene matches. There are 15 residues in the CDR3. CDR1 is MNHEY, CDR2 SMNVEV, per germline (reference sequence). The CDR3 bases are TGTGCCAGCAGTTGGGGGACTAGCGGGACAAATGAGCAGTTCTTC. Translating it yields CASSWGTSGTNEQFF.

The chain carries TRBV30 and TRBJ1-2, with D perhaps matching TRBD1 (5 bases). CDR3 length: 13 residues. The V end lost 0 bases, the J end lost 4 bases, and 9 bases lay between the germline ends. The germline V gene has CDR1 GTSNPN and CDR2 SVGIG (reference sequence). CDR3 sequence reads: CAWSVAGPYGYTF. The CDR3 DNA follows: TGTGCCTGGAGTGTAGCAGGGCCCTATGGCTACACCTTC.

This clonotype was observed many times. J is TRBJ1-1 and V is TRBV27; no clear D gene. The germline V gene encodes CDR1 MNHEY and CDR2 SMNVEV (reference sequence). Trimming removed 6 bases from V and 4 bases from J, with 12 bases in between. The CDR3 totals 13 residues. CDR3 residues: CASSPPRVTEAFF. CDR3 bases: TGTGCCAGCAGCCCACCAAGGGTCACTGAAGCTTTCTTT.